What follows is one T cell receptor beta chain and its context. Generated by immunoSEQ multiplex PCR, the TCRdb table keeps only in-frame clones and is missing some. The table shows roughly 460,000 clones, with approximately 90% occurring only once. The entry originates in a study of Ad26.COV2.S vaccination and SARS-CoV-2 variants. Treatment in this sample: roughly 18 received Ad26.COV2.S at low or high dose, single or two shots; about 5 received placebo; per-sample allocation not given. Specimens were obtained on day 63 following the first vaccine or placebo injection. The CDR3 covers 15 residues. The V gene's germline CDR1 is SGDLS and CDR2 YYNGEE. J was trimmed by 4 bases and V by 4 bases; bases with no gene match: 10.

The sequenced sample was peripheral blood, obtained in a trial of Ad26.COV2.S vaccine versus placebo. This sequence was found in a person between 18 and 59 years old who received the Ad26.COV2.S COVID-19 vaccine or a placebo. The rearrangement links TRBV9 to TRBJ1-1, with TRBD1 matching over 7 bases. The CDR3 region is CASSTTTGMGTEAFF. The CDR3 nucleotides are TGTGCCAGCAGCACAACGACAGGGATGGGCACTGAAGCTTTCTTT.